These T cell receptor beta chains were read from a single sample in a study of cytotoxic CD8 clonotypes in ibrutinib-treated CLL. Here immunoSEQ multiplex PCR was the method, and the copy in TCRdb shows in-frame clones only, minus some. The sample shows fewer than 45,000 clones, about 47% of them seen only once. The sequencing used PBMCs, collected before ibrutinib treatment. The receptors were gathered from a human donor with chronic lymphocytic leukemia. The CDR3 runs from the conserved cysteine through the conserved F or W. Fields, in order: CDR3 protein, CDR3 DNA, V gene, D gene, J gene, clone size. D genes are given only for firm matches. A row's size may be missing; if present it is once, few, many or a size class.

CASSSRDRVETQYF,TGTGCCAGCAGCTCTCGGGACAGGGTAGAGACCCAGTACTTC,TRBV7-2,TRBD1,TRBJ2-5,-
CASSSPGLVDEQFF,TGTGCCAGCAGTTCCCCGGGACTAGTAGATGAGCAGTTCTTC,TRBV5-4,TRBD2,TRBJ2-1,-
CASSWGLRTDTQYF,TGTGCCAGCAGCTGGGGACTTCGGACAGATACGCAGTATTTT,TRBV7-2,-,TRBJ2-3,-
CASSLAKDGGGAETQYF,TGCGCCAGCAGCTTGGCCAAGGACGGCGGGGGGGCGGAGACCCAGTACTTC,TRBV5-1,TRBD2,TRBJ2-5,few
CASSVAQRGGLDTQYF,TGTGCCAGCAGCGTAGCCCAGCGGGGGGGGCTAGATACGCAGTATTTT,TRBV9,TRBD2,TRBJ2-3,once
CASNRGGLRDQPQHF,TGTGCCAGCAATCGGGGGGGACTCAGGGATCAGCCCCAGCATTTT,TRBV2,-,TRBJ1-5,few
CASSLSRDQPQHF,TGTGCCAGCAGCTTATCCAGGGATCAGCCCCAGCATTTT,TRBV7-3,-,TRBJ1-5,many
CASKGQVYYGYTF,TGTGCCAGTAAGGGACAGGTCTACTATGGCTACACCTTC,TRBV19,TRBD1,TRBJ1-2,many
CASSFRDSVEDTQYF,TGTGCCAGCAGCTTCCGGGACAGCGTTGAGGATACGCAGTATTTT,TRBV7-2,TRBD1,TRBJ2-3,-
CASNPVTGVQPQHF,TGTGCCAGCAACCCCGTGACAGGGGTTCAGCCCCAGCATTTT,TRBV2,TRBD1,TRBJ1-5,few
CASSLAGTNTEAFF,TGTGCCAGCAGCTTAGCGGGGACAAACACTGAAGCTTTCTTT,TRBV7-9,-,TRBJ1-1,few
CASSSGGSDWETQYF,TGTGCCAGCAGTTCGGGGGGGTCGGATTGGGAGACCCAGTACTTC,TRBV27,TRBD2,TRBJ2-5,-
CASRLAGRGEQGSNQPQHF,TGTGCAAGTCGCTTAGCGGGTCGTGGGGAACAGGGGAGCAATCAGCCCCAGCATTTT,TRBV12-2,-,TRBJ1-5,many
CASSSSGRFTNEKLFF,TGTGCCAGCAGCTCCTCCGGACGGTTCACTAATGAAAAACTGTTTTTT,TRBV7-6,-,TRBJ1-4,few
CASSVGGHREQYF,TGCGCCAGCAGCGTAGGGGGCCATCGTGAGCAGTACTTC,TRBV5-1,TRBD1,TRBJ2-7,-
CASSFWDRGNQPQHF,TGTGCCAGCAGCTTTTGGGACAGGGGCAATCAGCCCCAGCATTTT,TRBV5-6,TRBD1,TRBJ1-5,-
CASSEFGGQAEKLFF,TGTGCCAGCAGTGAATTTGGGGGCCAGGCGGAAAAACTGTTTTTT,TRBV6-1,-,TRBJ1-4,many
CAISVTDRASYGYTF,TGTGCCATCAGTGTGACGGACAGGGCTAGCTATGGCTACACCTTC,TRBV10-3,TRBD1,TRBJ1-2,-
CASSLQGAPYEQYF,TGTGCCAGCAGCTTACAGGGCGCCCCCTACGAGCAGTACTTC,TRBV5-6,-,TRBJ2-7,-
CASSLWGLSNQPQHF,TGTGCCAGCAGTTTATGGGGGCTGAGCAATCAGCCCCAGCATTTT,TRBV6-7,-,TRBJ1-5,few
CASSIDVTALNTEAFF,TGTGCCAGTAGTATAGATGTTACAGCCCTGAACACTGAAGCTTTCTTT,TRBV19,-,TRBJ1-1,many
CASSYSRGSGDYGYTF,TGTGCCAGCAGTTACTCTAGGGGGTCTGGAGACTATGGCTACACCTTC,TRBV6-5,-,TRBJ1-2,-
CASSLGGAGGTEAFF,TGTGCCAGCAGCCTCGGAGGGGCCGGCGGCACTGAAGCTTTCTTT,TRBV11-3,-,TRBJ1-1,-
CASSFWARGQETQYF,TGTGCCAGCAGTTTTTGGGCCAGGGGCCAAGAGACCCAGTACTTC,TRBV27,-,TRBJ2-5,once
CASSLAGPSGTDTQYF,TGCGCCAGCAGCTTGGCGGGTCCTAGCGGGACAGATACGCAGTATTTT,TRBV5-1,TRBD2,TRBJ2-3,-